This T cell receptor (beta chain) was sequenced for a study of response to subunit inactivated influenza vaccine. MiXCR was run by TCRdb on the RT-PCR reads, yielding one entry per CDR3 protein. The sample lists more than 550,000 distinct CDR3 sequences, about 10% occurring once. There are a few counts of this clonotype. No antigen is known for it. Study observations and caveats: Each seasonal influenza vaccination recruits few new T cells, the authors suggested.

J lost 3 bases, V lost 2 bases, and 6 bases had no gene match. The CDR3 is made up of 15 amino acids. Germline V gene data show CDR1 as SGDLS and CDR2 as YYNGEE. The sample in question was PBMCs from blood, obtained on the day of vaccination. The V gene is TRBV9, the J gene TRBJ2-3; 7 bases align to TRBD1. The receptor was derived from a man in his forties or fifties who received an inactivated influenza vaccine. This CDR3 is CASSVRQGVTDTQYF. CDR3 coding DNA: TGTGCCAGCAGCGTCCGACAGGGTGTAACAGATACGCAGTATTTT.